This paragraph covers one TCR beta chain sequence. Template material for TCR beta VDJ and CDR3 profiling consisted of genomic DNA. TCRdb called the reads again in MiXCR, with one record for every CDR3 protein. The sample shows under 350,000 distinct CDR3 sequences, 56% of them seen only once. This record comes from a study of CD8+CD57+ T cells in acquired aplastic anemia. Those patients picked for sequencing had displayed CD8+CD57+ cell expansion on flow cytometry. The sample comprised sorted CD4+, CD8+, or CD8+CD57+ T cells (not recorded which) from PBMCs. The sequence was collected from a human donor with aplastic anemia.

The CDR3 region is CASSEPGLQETQYF. DNA of the CDR3: TGCGCCAGCAGTGAGCCTGGACTTCAAGAGACCCAGTACTTC. This sequence joins TRBV10-2 and TRBJ2-5, with D possibly being TRBD2 (5 bases). CDR3 length: 14 amino acids. V lost 2 bases and J lost 2, with 9 bases in between. Germline V CDR1 and CDR2: WSHSY, SAAADI.